This T cell receptor (beta chain) was identified during a study of cytomegalovirus exposure and HLA in healthy donors. Study background: Within an early data release were about 85 million unique TCRs drawn from HLA-typed donors. Study-wide results and caveats: Rarity held for most TCR sequences, but there were some public TCRs that occurred in many donors. Available immune exposure information was restricted to CMV serostatus only. In a later analysis, TCR beta V- and J-gene trimming showed a link to a missense DCLRE1C variant.

The primer mix had 60 Vbeta and 13 Jbeta primers. Clones were read by immunoSEQ multiplex PCR, and TCRdb kept only the in-frame ones, dropping some. Altogether roughly 130,000 clones are present, roughly two thirds being singletons, with the ten largest covering less than 2%. For this clone: Its antigen remains unidentified.

Trimming cost V 8 bases and J 3 bases; bases outside gene matches: 9. Per germline, CDR1 LNHDA and CDR2 SQIVND (reference sequence). CDR3 length: 14 residues. Sequenced sample: PBMCs. This TCR was sampled from a man under 40 in good health and CMV-seropositive. This chain links TRBV19 with TRBJ1-2; 7 bases are a match to TRBD1. The CDR3 sequence is CASRRGQPDYGYTF. CDR3 bases: TGTGCCAGTCGAAGGGGGCAGCCTGACTATGGCTACACCTTC.